The 15 T cell receptor beta chains reported below all come from one sample, sequenced in a study of blood T cell repertoires in COVID-19. The repertoire was sequenced with immunoSEQ multiplex PCR; TCRdb's copy has only in-frame clones and lacks some. Of around 340,000 clones listed, approximately 86% are singletons. Sequencing was performed on peripheral blood. Receptors were obtained from a woman aged 55-75 years with COVID-19, enrolled during active disease.

This chain links TRBV30 with TRBJ1-2, with unresolved D. The CDR3 runs 11 residues. With 7 bases removed from V and 7 bases from J, the gap between germline ends came to 13 bases. Germline V lookup: CDR1 GTSNPN, CDR2 SVGIG (reference sequence). CDR3 nucleotides: TGTGCCTCCGGTCGGGTATTTGGCTACACCTTC. Translation gives CASGRVFGYTF.

V gene TRBV27 combines with J gene TRBJ1-1, with a possible D match to TRBD1 (6 bases). The V and J ends lost 5 bases and 4 bases respectively, with 17 bases between them. The CDR3 has 15 amino acids. Germline CDR1 reads MNHEY; CDR2 reads SMNVEV (reference sequence). For the CDR3, the DNA is TGTGCCAGCAGTCCGTCGGTCAGGGGTGGCACTGAAGCTTTCTTT. It encodes CASSPSVRGGTEAFF.

The genes are TRBV16 and TRBJ2-7; D possibly corresponds to TRBD1 (5 bases). CDR1 and CDR2 from the germline V gene are KGHSY and FQNENV. The CDR3 has 13 residues. Trimming shortened V by 6 bases and J by 0 bases, and 9 bases separated the two germline ends. The CDR3 protein is CASRVDSSYEQYF. CDR3 DNA: TGTGCCAGCAGAGTTGACAGCTCCTACGAGCAGTACTTC.

The V and J genes are TRBV6-1 and TRBJ2-1; 8 nucleotides align to TRBD2. CDR3 length: 14 residues. V shed 1 base, J shed 9 bases, and the junction held 5 bases outside the gene matches. Germline V gene lookup returns CDR1 MNHNS and CDR2 SASEGT. The DNA of the CDR3 is TGTGCCAGCAGTGAAGACGGGGGGGCCGGTGAGCAGTTCTTC. Translating gives CASSEDGGAGEQFF.

J is TRBJ1-4 and V is TRBV5-1, with 11 bases that match TRBD1. V gave up 4 bases and J gave up 4 bases; unmatched junction bases: 6. CDR1 and CDR2 from the germline V gene are SGHRS and YFSETQ. The CDR3 has 16 residues. As DNA, the CDR3 is TGCGCCAGCAGCGCGGACAGGGGGCTGGGTAATGAAAAACTGTTTTTT. Its protein product is CASSADRGLGNEKLFF.

A single count supports this clone. The V and J genes are TRBV25-1 and TRBJ2-3, with TRBD2 identical over 7 bases. CDR1 is MGHDK, CDR2 SYGVNS, per germline. The CDR3 spans 13 residues. J gave up 3 bases and V 6 bases, and 3 bases lay outside the gene matches. The CDR3 DNA sequence: TGTGCCAGCAGGGAGCGGGGAACAGATACGCAGTATTTT. Its translation is CASRERGTDTQYF.

This clone came up once. The chain links TRBV9 to TRBJ2-5, with TRBD2 matching 13 bases. CDR3 length: 16 residues. Trimming cost V 3 bases and J 1 base; bases outside gene matches: 3. Germline V gene lookup returns CDR1 SGDLS and CDR2 YYNGEE. CDR3 in amino acids: CASSGGLAGVQETQYF. As DNA, the CDR3 is TGTGCCAGCAGCGGAGGACTAGCGGGGGTCCAAGAGACCCAGTACTTC.

V is TRBV3-1 (or the pseudogene TRBV3-2) and J is TRBJ1-1, with 7 bases matching TRBD1. Germline CDR1 LGHDT, CDR2 YNNKEL (reference sequence). After removal of 5 bases from V and 3 bases from J, the junction contained 6 bases not matched to a gene. The CDR3 runs to 14 residues. This chain's CDR3 is CASSNPDRDTEAFF. The CDR3 DNA is TGTGCCAGCAGCAATCCCGACAGGGACACTGAAGCTTTCTTT.

The chain's CDR3 is CASREASNQPQHF. The CDR3 DNA sequence: TGCGCCAGCAGGGAGGCGAGCAATCAGCCCCAGCATTTT. The chain couples TRBV5-1 to TRBJ1-5; D remains ambiguous. From germline, CDR1 is SGHRS and CDR2 YFSETQ. The V end lost 5 bases, the J end lost 1 base, and 7 bases lay between the germline ends. This CDR3 is 13 amino acids long.

The V call is TRBV3-1 (or the pseudogene TRBV3-2), the J call TRBJ1-5, with no clear D. Germline CDR1 LGHDT, CDR2 YNNKEL (reference sequence). The CDR3 length is 14 residues. Trimming stripped 5 bases from V and 1 base from J, with 9 bases between. CDR3 nucleotide sequence: TGTGCCAGCAGCAGGAGTAGGAGCAATCAGCCCCAGCATTTT. This translates into CASSRSRSNQPQHF.

The gene calls are TRBV4-3 and TRBJ2-7, with D perhaps TRBD1 (5 bases). The CDR3 has 15 residues. V was trimmed by 0 bases and J by 1 base, leaving 10 bases between them. CDR1 is LGHNA, CDR2 YSLEER, per germline. CDR3 sequence: CASSQDRRQSYEQYF. CDR3 nucleotide sequence: TGCGCCAGCAGCCAAGATCGGAGACAGTCCTACGAGCAGTACTTC.

V and J are TRBV18 and TRBJ1-1, with a possible D match to TRBD1 (5 bases). The CDR3 is 14 residues long. Looked up from germline, CDR1 is KGHSH and CDR2 is LQKENI. Trimming stripped 6 bases from V and 1 base from J, with 12 bases between. This chain's CDR3 is CASSRDQWNTEAFF. The CDR3 DNA reads as TGTGCCAGCTCGCGGGACCAGTGGAACACTGAAGCTTTCTTT.

The chain couples TRBV7-6 to TRBJ2-3; 10 nucleotides match TRBD1. The CDR3 runs to 16 residues. Germline loops: CDR1 SGHVS, CDR2 FNYEAQ. J gave up 5 bases and V 1 base, and 6 bases lay outside the gene matches. The chain's CDR3 is CASSLGDRGWEDTQYF. The CDR3 DNA reads as TGTGCCAGCAGCTTAGGGGACAGGGGCTGGGAAGATACGCAGTATTTT.

The chain has TRBV19 and TRBJ1-2; D not resolved. The CDR3 runs 15 residues. CDR1 LNHDA and CDR2 SQIVND come from the germline V gene (reference sequence). Trimming removed 7 bases from V and 0 bases from J, with 15 bases in between. The DNA for the CDR3 is TGTGCCAGTAACCGAGGCAGCTCCTCTAACTATGGCTACACCTTC. Its translation: CASNRGSSSNYGYTF.

This sequence joins TRBV9 and TRBJ2-1; 10 nucleotides align to TRBD2. Germline CDR1 is SGDLS and CDR2 is YYNGEE. CDR3 size: 17 residues. The V segment lost 0 bases and the J segment 5 bases; nucleotides outside the gene matches: 8. For the CDR3, the DNA is TGTGCCAGCAGCGTAGACTCGGGACTAGCGATCAACAATGAGCAGTTCTTC. Translated, it gives CASSVDSGLAINNEQFF.